This TCR beta chain is from a study of metastatic and nonmetastatic thyroid tumors. Study overall: Comparative analysis of repertoires was undertaken across blood and tumor or nodule tissue obtained from malignant and benign thyroid patients. Whole-study results and caveats: When malignant thyroid tumors were compared with benign nodules, TCR beta diversity was reportedly significantly higher in the malignant tumors. This held in both blood and tumor samples.

Each patient went into thyroid surgery without having received any treatment. Details on this clone: As yet, its antigen is unknown. An end of the junction differs from the germline gene, which may be a read error.

This CDR3 region has 15 residues. Germline V gives CDR1 SGDLS, CDR2 YYNGEE. TCRdb re-clonotyped the PCR reads via MiXCR. Among roughly 23,000 clones listed, roughly 23% were seen once. The origin of this receptor is a male donor with papillary thyroid cancer or a benign thyroid nodule (not recorded which). Some clones in this sample may be carry-over from other donors' samples. Sequencing was carried out using blood. The chain is built from TRBV9 and TRBJ1-1; a possible D gene is TRBD1 (5 bases). The CDR3 loop is CASSVRGGDGTEAFF. CDR3 bases: TGTGCCAGCAGCGTAAGGGGAGGGGATGGCACTGAGGCTTTCTTT.